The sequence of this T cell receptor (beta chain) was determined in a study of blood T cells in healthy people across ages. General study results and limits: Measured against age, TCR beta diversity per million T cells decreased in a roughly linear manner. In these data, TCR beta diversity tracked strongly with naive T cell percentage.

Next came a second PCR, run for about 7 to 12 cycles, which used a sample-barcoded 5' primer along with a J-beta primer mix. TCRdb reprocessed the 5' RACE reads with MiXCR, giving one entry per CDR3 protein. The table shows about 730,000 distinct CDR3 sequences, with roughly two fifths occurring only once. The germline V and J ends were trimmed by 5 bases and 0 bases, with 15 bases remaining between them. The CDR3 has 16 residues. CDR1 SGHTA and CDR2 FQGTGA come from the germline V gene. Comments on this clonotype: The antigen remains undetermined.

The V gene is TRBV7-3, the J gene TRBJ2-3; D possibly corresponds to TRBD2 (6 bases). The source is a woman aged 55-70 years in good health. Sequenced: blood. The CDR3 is CASSAVGGESTDTQYF. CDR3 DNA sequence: TGTGCCAGCAGCGCAGTCGGCGGGGAAAGCACAGATACGCAGTATTTT.